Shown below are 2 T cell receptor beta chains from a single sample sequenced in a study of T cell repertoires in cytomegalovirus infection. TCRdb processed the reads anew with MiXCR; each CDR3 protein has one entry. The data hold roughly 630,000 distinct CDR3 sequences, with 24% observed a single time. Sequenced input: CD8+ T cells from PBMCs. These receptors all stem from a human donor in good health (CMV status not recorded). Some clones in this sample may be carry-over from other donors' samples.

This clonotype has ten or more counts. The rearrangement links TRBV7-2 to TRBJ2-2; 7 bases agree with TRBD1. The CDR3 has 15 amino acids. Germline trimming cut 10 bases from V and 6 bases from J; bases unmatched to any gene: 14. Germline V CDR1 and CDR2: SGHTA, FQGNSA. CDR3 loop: CATLPGQIIPGELFF. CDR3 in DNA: TGTGCCACCCTACCGGGACAGATTATCCCCGGGGAGCTGTTTTTT.

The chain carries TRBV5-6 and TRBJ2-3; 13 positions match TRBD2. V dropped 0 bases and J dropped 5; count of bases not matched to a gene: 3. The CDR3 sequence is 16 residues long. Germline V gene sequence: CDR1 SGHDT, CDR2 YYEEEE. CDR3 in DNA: TGTGCCAGCAGCTTGGTACTAGCGGGGGGGCAAGATACGCAGTATTTT. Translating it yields CASSLVLAGGQDTQYF.